This T cell receptor beta chain was sequenced in a study of spatial heterogeneity in lung cancer. Study in general: Alpha-chain sequences were detected in numbers that were consistently lower than beta-chain sequences.

As to time point: sample taken at primary tumor resection. The donor group consisted of around 66 patients who had untreated, early-stage non-small cell lung cancer. Tumor, nontumor lung or frozen PBMC supplied whole RNA, sequenced without sorting. Study-level findings and limits: It was found that expanded intratumoral alpha and beta TCR counts tracked tumor mutation counts.

In its sample, this clonotype ranks as medium-sized. Its matching antigen is unknown. The library protocol tagged each TCR cDNA with a unique molecular identifier. TCRdb redid the calling of the 5' RACE reads with MiXCR, one entry per CDR3 protein. The sample holds 7,500 to 10,000 distinct CDR3 sequences, roughly an eighth seen once. The sample was lung tumor tissue, taken at surgery. This TCR was recovered from a male donor with early-stage non-small cell lung cancer.

In nucleotides, the CDR3 is TGTGCCAGCAGCAATGACAGGGGGCTTGTTCAGCCCCAGCATTTT. Its protein product is CASSNDRGLVQPQHF. This chain connects TRBV3-1 to TRBJ1-5, with 10 bases fitting TRBD1. With 5 bases clipped from V and 6 bases from J, the junction kept 7 bases outside the gene matches. The CDR3 runs 15 residues. Germline CDR1 is LGHDT and CDR2 is YNNKEL (reference sequence).